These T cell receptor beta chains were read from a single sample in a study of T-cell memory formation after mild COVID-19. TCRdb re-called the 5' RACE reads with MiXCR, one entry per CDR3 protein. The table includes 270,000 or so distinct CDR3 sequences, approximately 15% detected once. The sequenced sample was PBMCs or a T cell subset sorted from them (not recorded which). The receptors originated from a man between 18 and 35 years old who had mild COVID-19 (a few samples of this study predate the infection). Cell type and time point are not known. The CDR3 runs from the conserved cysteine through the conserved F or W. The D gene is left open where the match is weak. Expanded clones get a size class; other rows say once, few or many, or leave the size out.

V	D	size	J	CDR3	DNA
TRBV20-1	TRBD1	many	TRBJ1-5	CSAKQGASNQPQHF	TGCAGTGCGAAACAGGGGGCGAGCAATCAGCCCCAGCATTTT
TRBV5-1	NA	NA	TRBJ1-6	CASSFRGSSYNSPLHF	TGCGCCAGCAGCTTTAGAGGGAGCTCCTATAATTCACCCCTCCACTTT
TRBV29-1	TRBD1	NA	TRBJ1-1	CSAQQGENTEAFF	TGCAGCGCTCAACAGGGGGAGAACACTGAAGCTTTCTTT
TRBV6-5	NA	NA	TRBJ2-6	CASSYSRVSGANVLTF	TGTGCCAGCAGTTACTCCAGAGTCTCTGGGGCCAACGTCCTGACTTTC
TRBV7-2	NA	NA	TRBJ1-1	CASSWKTGGTEAFF	TGTGCCAGCAGCTGGAAGACGGGGGGCACTGAAGCTTTCTTT
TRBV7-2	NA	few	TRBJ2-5	CASSPSVTDKETQYF	TGTGCCAGCAGCCCCTCTGTGACAGATAAAGAGACCCAGTACTTC
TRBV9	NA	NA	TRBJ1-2	CASSPPGRTSGYGYTF	TGTGCCAGCAGCCCCCCGGGACGGACTAGCGGCTATGGCTACACCTTC
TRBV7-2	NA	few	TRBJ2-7	CASSLGQPGSYEQYF	TGTGCCAGCAGCTTAGGGCAACCCGGCTCCTACGAGCAGTACTTC
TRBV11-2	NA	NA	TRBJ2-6	CASMPTWGQGGSGANVLTF	TGTGCCAGCATGCCGACCTGGGGGCAGGGAGGCTCTGGGGCCAACGTCCTGACTTTC
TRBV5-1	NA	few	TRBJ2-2	CASSWRTRTGELFF	TGCGCCAGCAGCTGGCGGACCAGAACCGGGGAGCTGTTTTTT
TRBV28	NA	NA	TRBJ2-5	CASSSFGTHGETQYF	TGTGCCAGCAGTTCGTTCGGGACCCATGGCGAGACCCAGTACTTC
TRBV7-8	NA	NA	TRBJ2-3	CASSLVGGAVDTQYF	TGTGCCAGCAGCTTAGTAGGGGGGGCCGTAGATACGCAGTATTTT
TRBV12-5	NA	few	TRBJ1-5	CASGDQLGRNQPQHF	TGTGCTAGTGGTGACCAGCTAGGGCGCAATCAGCCCCAGCATTTT
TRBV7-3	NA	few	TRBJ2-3	CASSYTRADTQYF	TGTGCCAGCAGCTACACCAGGGCAGATACGCAGTATTTT
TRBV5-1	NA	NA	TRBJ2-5	CASSLGLRGTETQYF	TGCGCCAGCAGCTTGGGCTTGAGGGGTACAGAGACCCAGTACTTC
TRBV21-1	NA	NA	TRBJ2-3	CASGGCGDTQYF	TGTGCCAGCGGGGGGTGTGGGGATACGCAGTATTTT
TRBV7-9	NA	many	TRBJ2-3	CASSLEGSTDTQYF	TGTGCCAGCAGCTTAGAAGGGTCGACAGATACGCAGTATTTT
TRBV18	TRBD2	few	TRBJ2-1	CASSPPASGASGEQFF	TGTGCCAGCTCACCACCCGCTAGCGGGGCCTCCGGTGAGCAGTTCTTC
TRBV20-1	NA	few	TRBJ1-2	CSARNRNRDGYTF	TGCAGTGCTAGGAACCGTAACAGGGATGGCTACACCTTC
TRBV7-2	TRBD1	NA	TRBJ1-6	CASSRTGGILNSPLHF	TGTGCCAGCAGCAGGACAGGGGGCATTCTAAATTCACCCCTCCACTTT
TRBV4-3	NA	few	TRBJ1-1	CASSQKALSEAFF	TGCGCCAGCAGCCAAAAGGCCCTCAGTGAAGCTTTCTTT
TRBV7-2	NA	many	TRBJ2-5	CASNSVGGPGETQYF	TGTGCCAGCAATTCCGTGGGGGGGCCGGGAGAGACCCAGTACTTC
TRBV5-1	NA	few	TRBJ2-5	CASSKQQETQYF	TGCGCCAGCAGCAAACAGCAAGAGACCCAGTACTTC
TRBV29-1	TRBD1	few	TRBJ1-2	CSVVAGQRFCTF	TGCAGCGTTGTAGCGGGACAGCGTTTTTGCACCTTC
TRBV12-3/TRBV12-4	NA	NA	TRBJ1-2	CASSTLAGTRNGYTF	TGTGCCAGCAGCACCTTGGCCGGGACAAGGAATGGCTACACCTTC
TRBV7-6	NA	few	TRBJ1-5	CASSPWQGGQPQHF	TGTGCCAGCAGCCCCTGGCAGGGTGGCCAGCCCCAGCATTTT
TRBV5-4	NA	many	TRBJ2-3	CASKSSTDTQYF	TGTGCCAGCAAATCTTCCACAGATACGCAGTATTTT
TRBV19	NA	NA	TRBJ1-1	CASRGPGRDEAFF	TGTGCCAGTAGAGGGCCGGGGAGAGATGAAGCTTTCTTT
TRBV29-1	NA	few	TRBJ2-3	CSVGDTFTDTQYF	TGCAGCGTTGGAGACACTTTCACAGATACGCAGTATTTT
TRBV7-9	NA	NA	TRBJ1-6	CASSLGPLGRNNSPLHF	TGTGCCAGCAGCTTGGGCCCCCTTGGCAGGAATAATTCACCCCTCCACTTT
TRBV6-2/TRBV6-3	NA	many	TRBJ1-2	CASSGEGYTF	TGTGCCAGCAGCGGGGAAGGCTACACCTTC
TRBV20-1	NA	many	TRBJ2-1	CSAGRGPAYNEQFF	TGCAGTGCGGGACGCGGGCCCGCCTACAATGAGCAGTTCTTC
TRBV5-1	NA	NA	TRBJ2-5	CASSLQGLSRETQYF	TGCGCCAGCAGCTTACAGGGCCTTAGTAGAGAGACCCAGTACTTC
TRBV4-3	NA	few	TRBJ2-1	CASSQDRLGGPYNEQFF	TGCGCCAGCAGCCAAGATCGGCTAGGGGGGCCCTACAATGAGCAGTTCTTC
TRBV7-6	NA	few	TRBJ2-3	CASSLAPGPDTQYF	TGTGCCAGCAGCTTAGCGCCAGGTCCTGATACGCAGTATTTT
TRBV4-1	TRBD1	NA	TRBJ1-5	CASSRGTGNYQPQHF	TGCGCCAGCAGTCGAGGGACAGGGAACTATCAGCCCCAGCATTTT
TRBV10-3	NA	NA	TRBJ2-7	CAIRPPGAGGEQYF	TGTGCCATCAGGCCCCCTGGGGCAGGAGGGGAGCAGTACTTC
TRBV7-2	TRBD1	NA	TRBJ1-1	CASSRIDRARTEAFF	TGTGCCAGCAGCAGAATTGACAGGGCCCGGACTGAAGCTTTCTTT
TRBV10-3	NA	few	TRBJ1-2	CAISQNNYGYTF	TGTGCCATCAGTCAAAATAACTATGGCTACACCTTC
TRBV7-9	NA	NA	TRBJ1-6	CASSLARGGRGSLHF	TGTGCCAGCAGCTTAGCGCGCGGGGGGCGAGGATCCCTCCACTTT
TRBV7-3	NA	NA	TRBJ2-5	CASSLTRDETQYF	TGTGCCAGCAGCTTAACTAGGGACGAGACCCAGTACTTC
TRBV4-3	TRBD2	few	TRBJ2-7	CASSQESSGGFEQYF	TGCGCCAGCAGCCAAGAATCCAGCGGGGGCTTTGAGCAGTACTTC
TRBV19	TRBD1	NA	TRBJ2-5	CASSSLTGWQETQYF	TGTGCCAGTAGTTCCTTGACAGGGTGGCAAGAGACCCAGTACTTC
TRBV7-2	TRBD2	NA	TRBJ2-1	CASSPQRGENEQFF	TGTGCCAGCAGCCCTCAGCGGGGGGAGAATGAGCAGTTCTTC
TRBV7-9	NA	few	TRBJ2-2	CASSLMNGELFF	TGTGCCAGCAGCTTGATGAACGGGGAGCTGTTTTTT
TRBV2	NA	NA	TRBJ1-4	CASSEALGKLFF	TGTGCAAGCAGTGAAGCTCTAGGGAAACTGTTTTTT
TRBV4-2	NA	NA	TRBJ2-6	CASSQEAAGANVLTF	TGTGCCAGCAGCCAAGAGGCGGCCGGGGCCAACGTCCTGACTTTC
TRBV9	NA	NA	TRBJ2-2	CASSVGETGELFF	TGTGCCAGCAGCGTAGGTGAGACCGGGGAGCTGTTTTTT
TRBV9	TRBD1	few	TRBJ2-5	CASSSPGTAGETQYF	TGTGCCAGCAGCTCTCCCGGGACAGCAGGGGAGACCCAGTACTTC
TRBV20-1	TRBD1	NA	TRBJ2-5	CSGTDRGQETQYF	TGCAGTGGGACGGACAGGGGCCAAGAGACCCAGTACTTC
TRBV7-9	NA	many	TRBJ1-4	CASSLARQGEKLFF	TGTGCCAGCAGCTTAGCGCGGCAGGGTGAAAAACTGTTTTTT
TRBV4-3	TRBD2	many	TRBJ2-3	CASSQDHRTREDTQYF	TGCGCCAGCAGCCAAGATCACCGGACTAGGGAAGATACGCAGTATTTT
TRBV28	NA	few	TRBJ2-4	CASSLRGVAKNIQYF	TGTGCCAGCAGTTTAAGAGGGGTAGCCAAAAACATTCAGTACTTC
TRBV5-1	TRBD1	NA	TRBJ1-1	CASSGRQGAEAFF	TGCGCCAGCAGCGGAAGACAGGGCGCTGAAGCTTTCTTT